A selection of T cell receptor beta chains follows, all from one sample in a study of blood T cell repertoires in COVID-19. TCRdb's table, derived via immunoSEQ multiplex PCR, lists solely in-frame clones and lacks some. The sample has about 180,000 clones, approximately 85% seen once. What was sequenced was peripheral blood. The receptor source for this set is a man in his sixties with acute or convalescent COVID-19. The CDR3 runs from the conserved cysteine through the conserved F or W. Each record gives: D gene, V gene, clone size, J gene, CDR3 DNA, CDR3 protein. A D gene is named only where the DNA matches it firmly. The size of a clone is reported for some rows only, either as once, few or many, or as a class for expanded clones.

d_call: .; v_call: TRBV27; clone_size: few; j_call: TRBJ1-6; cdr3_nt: TGTGCCAGCAGTTCTCCTCTGTCGGCGGGGAGGAATTCACCCCTCCACTTT; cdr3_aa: CASSSPLSAGRNSPLHF
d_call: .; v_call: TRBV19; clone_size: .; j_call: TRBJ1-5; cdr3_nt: TGTGCCAGTAGGAGTGACCGACTCATACGGAATCAGCCCCAGCATTTT; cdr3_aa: CASRSDRLIRNQPQHF
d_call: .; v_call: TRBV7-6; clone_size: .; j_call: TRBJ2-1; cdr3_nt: TGTGCCAGCAGCTTAGAGGGGGCGGGACCCTCGGGGGAGCAGTTCTTC; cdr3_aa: CASSLEGAGPSGEQFF
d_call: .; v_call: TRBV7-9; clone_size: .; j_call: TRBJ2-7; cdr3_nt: TGTGCCAGCAGCTCGGAAATCCTAGCCGCCGAGCAGTACTTC; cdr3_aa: CASSSEILAAEQYF
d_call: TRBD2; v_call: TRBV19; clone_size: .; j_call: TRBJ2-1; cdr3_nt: TGTGCCAGTACTCGTAAAAGGCGCGCGGGGGGGTACAATGAGCAGTTCTTC; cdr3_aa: CASTRKRRAGGYNEQFF
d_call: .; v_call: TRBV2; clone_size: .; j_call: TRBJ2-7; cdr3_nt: TGTGCCAGCAGACTCCTCGATACCTCCTACGAGCAGTACTTC; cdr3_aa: CASRLLDTSYEQYF
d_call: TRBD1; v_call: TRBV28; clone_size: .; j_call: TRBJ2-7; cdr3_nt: TGTGCCAGCAGTATCAGGACAGGACTCTACGAGCAGTACTTC; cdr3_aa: CASSIRTGLYEQYF
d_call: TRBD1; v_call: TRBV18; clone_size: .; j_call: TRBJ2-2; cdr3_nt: TGTGCCAGCTCACCGCCGGGACAGGGGGCCTGGACCGGGGAGCTGTTTTTT; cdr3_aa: CASSPPGQGAWTGELFF
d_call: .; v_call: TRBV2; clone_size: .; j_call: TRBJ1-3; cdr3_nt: TGTGCCAGCAGTGCAAAGAGCTCTGGAAACACCATATATTTT; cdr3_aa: CASSAKSSGNTIYF
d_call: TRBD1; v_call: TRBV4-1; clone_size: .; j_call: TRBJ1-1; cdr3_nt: TGCGCCAGCAGCCAAGATCCCGGACAGGGGTTGAACACTGAAGCTTTCTTT; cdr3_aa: CASSQDPGQGLNTEAFF
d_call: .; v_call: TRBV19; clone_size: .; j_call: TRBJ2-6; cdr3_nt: TGTGCCAGTAGTATAGGAGGCTCTGGGGCCAACGTCCTGACTTTC; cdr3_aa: CASSIGGSGANVLTF
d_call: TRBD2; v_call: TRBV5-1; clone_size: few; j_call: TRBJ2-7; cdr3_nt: TGCGCCAGCAGCTTGTTAGCGGGAGGATCCTACGAGCAGTACTTC; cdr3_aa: CASSLLAGGSYEQYF
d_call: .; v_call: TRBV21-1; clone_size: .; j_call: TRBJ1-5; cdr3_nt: TGTGCCAGCAGCAACAGTCAGCCCCAGCATTTT; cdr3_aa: CASSNSQPQHF
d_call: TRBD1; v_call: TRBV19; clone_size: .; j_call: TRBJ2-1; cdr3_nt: TGTGCCAGTAGTATAGGCGGCGGGACAGGGGGCCACAATGAGCAGTTCTTC; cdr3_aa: CASSIGGGTGGHNEQFF
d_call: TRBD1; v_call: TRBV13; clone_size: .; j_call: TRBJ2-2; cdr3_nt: TGTGCCAGCAGCCTAGCGGACAGGGGTTATGCCGGGGAGCTGTTTTTT; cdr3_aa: CASSLADRGYAGELFF
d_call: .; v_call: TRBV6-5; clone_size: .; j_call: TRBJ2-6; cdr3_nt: TGTGCCAGCAGTCATGGGACATCTGGGGCCAACGTCCTGACTTTC; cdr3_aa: CASSHGTSGANVLTF
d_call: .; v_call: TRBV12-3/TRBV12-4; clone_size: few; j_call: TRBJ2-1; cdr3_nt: TGTGCCAGCACAGGGTCAGGCAATGAGCAGTTCTTC; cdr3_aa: CASTGSGNEQFF
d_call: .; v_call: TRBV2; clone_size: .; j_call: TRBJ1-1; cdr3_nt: TGTGCCAGCAGTTCGCCCAGGGCCCCTTTGGCTTTCTTT; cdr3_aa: CASSSPRAPLAFF
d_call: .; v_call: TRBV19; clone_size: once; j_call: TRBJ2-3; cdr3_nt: TGTGCCAGTAGTACCTCGGTCGGCACAGATACGCAGTATTTT; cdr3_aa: CASSTSVGTDTQYF
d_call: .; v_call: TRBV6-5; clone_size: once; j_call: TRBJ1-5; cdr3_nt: TGTGCCAGCAGTTTAAAGGCTGCGGACAATCAGCCCCAGCATTTT; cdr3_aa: CASSLKAADNQPQHF
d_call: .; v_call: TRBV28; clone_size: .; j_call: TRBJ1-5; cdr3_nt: TGTGCCAGCAGCCTCGCCTCACCGGGCAATCAGCCCCAGCATTTT; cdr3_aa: CASSLASPGNQPQHF
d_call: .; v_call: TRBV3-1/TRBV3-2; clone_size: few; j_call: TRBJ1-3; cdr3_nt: TGTGCCAGCAGCCACGGAGGAGTTGGAAACACCATATATTTT; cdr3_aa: CASSHGGVGNTIYF
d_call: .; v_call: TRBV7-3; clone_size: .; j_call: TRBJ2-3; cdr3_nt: TGTGCCAGCAGCTTACGTCTCCCCGATACGCAGTATTTT; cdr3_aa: CASSLRLPDTQYF
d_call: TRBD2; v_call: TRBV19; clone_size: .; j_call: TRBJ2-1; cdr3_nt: TGTGCCAGTAGTACCAGCGGGAGGACCTACAATGAGCAGTTCTTC; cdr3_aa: CASSTSGRTYNEQFF
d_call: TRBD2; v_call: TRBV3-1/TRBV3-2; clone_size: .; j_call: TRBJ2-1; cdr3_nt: TGTGCCAGCAGCCACGGACTAGCGGGAGGGAACTACAATGAGCAGTTCTTC; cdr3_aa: CASSHGLAGGNYNEQFF
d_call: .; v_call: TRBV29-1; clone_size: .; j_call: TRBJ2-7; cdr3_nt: TGCAGCGTTTCAGATTTTCCCTACGAGCAGTACTTC; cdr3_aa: CSVSDFPYEQYF
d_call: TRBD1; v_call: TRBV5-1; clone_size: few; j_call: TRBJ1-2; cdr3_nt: TGCGCCAGCGGAGCCCCAGGGGGCGAGAACTATGGCTACACCTTC; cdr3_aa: CASGAPGGENYGYTF
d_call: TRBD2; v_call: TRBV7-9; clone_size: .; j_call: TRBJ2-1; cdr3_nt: TGTGCCAGCAGCCCACCCGGACTAGATGTGAATGAGCAGTTCTTC; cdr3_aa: CASSPPGLDVNEQFF
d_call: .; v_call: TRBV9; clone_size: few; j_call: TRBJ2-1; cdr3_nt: TGTGCCAGCAGCGTAGGATCCAGGGGCTCCTACAATGAGCAGTTCTTC; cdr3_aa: CASSVGSRGSYNEQFF
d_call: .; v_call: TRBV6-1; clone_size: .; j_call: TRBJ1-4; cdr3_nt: TGTGCCAGCAGTGACGAGCGAAGGCGGAATGAAAAACTGTTTTTT; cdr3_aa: CASSDERRRNEKLFF
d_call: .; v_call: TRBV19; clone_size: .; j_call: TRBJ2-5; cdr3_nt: TGTGCCAGTAGTTCCTCGGACAGCGGGATAAGTAGGACCCAGTACTTC; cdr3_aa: CASSSSDSGISRTQYF
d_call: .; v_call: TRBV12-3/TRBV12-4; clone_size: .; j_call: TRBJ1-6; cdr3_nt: TGTGCCAGCAGTTTACACAGTGATTCACCCCTCCACTTT; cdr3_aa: CASSLHSDSPLHF
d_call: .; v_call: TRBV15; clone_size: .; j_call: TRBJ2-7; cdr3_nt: TGTGCCACCAGCAGAGATCCCAGCCCGAGGGAGCAGTACTTC; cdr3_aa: CATSRDPSPREQYF
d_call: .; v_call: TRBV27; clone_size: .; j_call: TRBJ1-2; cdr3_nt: TGTGCCAGCAGTGTACAGGGCTTCCATGGCTACACCTTC; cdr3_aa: CASSVQGFHGYTF
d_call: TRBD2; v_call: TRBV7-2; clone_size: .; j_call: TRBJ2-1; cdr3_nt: TGTGCCAGCAGCGTTACGGGACTAGCGGTCTACAATGAGCAGTTCTTC; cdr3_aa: CASSVTGLAVYNEQFF
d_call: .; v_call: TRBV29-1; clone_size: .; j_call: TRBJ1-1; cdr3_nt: TGCAGCGGTTGGAACATATGGGGGCAAGCTTTCTTT; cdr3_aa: CSGWNIWGQAFF
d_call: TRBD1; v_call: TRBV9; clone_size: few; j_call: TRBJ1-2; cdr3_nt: TGTGCCAGCAGCTCCGACAGGGACTATGGCTACACCTTC; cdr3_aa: CASSSDRDYGYTF
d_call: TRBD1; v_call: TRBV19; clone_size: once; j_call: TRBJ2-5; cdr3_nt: TGTGCCAGTAGTAGGACAGGGGCTAGCGGTCCGCTGGAGACCCAGTACTTC; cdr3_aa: CASSRTGASGPLETQYF
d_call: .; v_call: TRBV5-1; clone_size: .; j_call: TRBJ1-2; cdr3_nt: TGCGCCAGCAGCCCCGGAGGTGGACAGCTCTATGGCTACACCTTC; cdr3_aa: CASSPGGGQLYGYTF
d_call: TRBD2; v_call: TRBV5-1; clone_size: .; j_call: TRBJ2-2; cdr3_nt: TGCGCCAGCAGCTTTTCGGCTAGCGGGAGCGGCACCGGGGAGCTGTTTTTT; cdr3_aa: CASSFSASGSGTGELFF
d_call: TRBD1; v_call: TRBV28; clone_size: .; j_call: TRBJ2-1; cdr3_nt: TGTGCCAGCCAGACAGGGATCGGCGAGCAGTTCTTC; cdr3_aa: CASQTGIGEQFF
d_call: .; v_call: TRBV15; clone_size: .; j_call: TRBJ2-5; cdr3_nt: TGTGCCACCAGCACCGAACAGGGAAGGGAGACCCAGTACTTC; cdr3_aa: CATSTEQGRETQYF
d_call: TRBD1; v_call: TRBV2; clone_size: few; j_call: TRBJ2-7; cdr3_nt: TGTGCCAGCAGGCCGGACAGGGGGCGGCCGGGCGAGCAGTACTTC; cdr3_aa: CASRPDRGRPGEQYF
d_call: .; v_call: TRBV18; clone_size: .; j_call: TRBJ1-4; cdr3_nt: TGTGCCAGCTCACGTCCGGCTAATGAAAAACTGTTTTTT; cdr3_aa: CASSRPANEKLFF
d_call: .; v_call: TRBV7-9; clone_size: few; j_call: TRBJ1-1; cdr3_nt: TGTGCCAGCAGCTGGGGTGGAGGGGACACTGAAGCTTTCTTT; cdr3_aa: CASSWGGGDTEAFF
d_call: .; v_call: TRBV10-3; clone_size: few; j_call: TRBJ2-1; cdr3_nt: TGTGCCATCAGCGCTAGAGTTTTGGACAATGAGCAGTTCTTC; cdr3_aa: CAISARVLDNEQFF
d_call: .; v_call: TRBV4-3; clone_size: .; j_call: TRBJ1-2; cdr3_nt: TGCGCCAGCAGCCCCCAATGGCCCCCAGACTATGGCTACACCTTC; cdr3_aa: CASSPQWPPDYGYTF